The 26 T cell receptor beta chains below come from one sample, sequenced in a study of T cells in Graves' hyperthyroidism and ophthalmopathy. Amplification targeted TCR beta CDR3 regions from RNA transcripts. The study used the HTBI primer set for a first-round RT-PCR of the TCR CDR3. Via MiXCR, TCRdb re-called the multiplex PCR reads, giving one row per CDR3 protein. Among around 300,000 distinct CDR3 sequences listed, 20% to 30% were seen once. Sequenced input: blood. The receptor source for this set is a man between 40 and 49 years old with Graves' hyperthyroidism that later progressed to Graves' ophthalmopathy.

The CDR3 is CASSFWAGGGNQPQHF. Written as DNA, the CDR3 is TGTGCCAGCAGTTTTTGGGCAGGGGGCGGCAATCAGCCCCAGCATTTT. The rearrangement links TRBV28 to TRBJ1-5, with 8 bases that match TRBD1. CDR3 size: 16 residues. Unmatched junction bases numbered 6, after V lost 3 bases and J lost 2 bases. The V gene's germline CDR1 is MDHEN and CDR2 SYDVKM.

This clonotype was recorded many times. The V and J genes are TRBV7-2 and TRBJ1-2; D gene ambiguous. V lost 2 bases and J 4 bases, leaving 5 bases between the germline ends. The CDR3 loop spans 12 amino acids. Looked up from germline, CDR1 is SGHTA and CDR2 is FQGNSA. In nucleotides, the CDR3 is TGTGCCAGCAGCTTATTTTCCTATGGCTACACCTTC. As protein: CASSLFSYGYTF.

This sequence joins TRBV10-3 and TRBJ1-2, with TRBD1 matching 10 bases. Germline CDR1 reads ENHRY; CDR2 reads SYGVKD. The CDR3 is 15 amino acids. V lost 10 bases, J lost 7 bases, and 15 bases stayed unmatched. CDR3 protein: CATSGSDRGQGGYTF. Here the CDR3 DNA reads TGTGCCACCTCAGGAAGCGACAGGGGGCAGGGTGGCTACACCTTC.

This clonotype appeared many times. This chain uses TRBV20-1 with TRBJ2-2; no clear D gene. CDR3 length: 12 amino acids. V was trimmed by 6 bases and J by 1 base, leaving 6 bases between them. Looked up from germline, CDR1 is DFQATT and CDR2 is SNEGSKA (reference sequence). CDR3 protein: CSATQNTGELFF. As DNA, the CDR3 is TGCAGTGCCACACAGAACACCGGGGAGCTGTTTTTT.

This clonotype was seen ten or more times. The V gene is TRBV27, the J gene TRBJ2-7, with 9 positions matching TRBD1. From germline, CDR1 is MNHEY and CDR2 SMNVEV (reference sequence). This CDR3 is built from 15 residues. V lost 1 base and J lost 2; bases outside the gene matches: 3. In DNA form, the CDR3 reads TGTGCCAGCAGTTTATTAGGACAGGGGCCCTACGAGCAGTACTTC. Its translation: CASSLLGQGPYEQYF.

This clonotype was seen ten or more times. This chain uses TRBV14 with TRBJ2-5; tentatively, D is TRBD2 (5 bases). CDR1 SGHDN and CDR2 FVKESK come from the germline V gene. This CDR3 has 15 residues. V lost 3 bases, J lost 5 bases, and 16 bases lay in between. As DNA, the CDR3 is TGTGCCAGCAGCCATCCGGGATCGTTGCAGGAGACCCAGTACTTC. Its translation: CASSHPGSLQETQYF.

This sequence joins TRBV10-3 and TRBJ2-7, with 9 nucleotides matching TRBD1. The germline CDR1 and CDR2 sequences are ENHRY and SYGVKD. The ends lost 7 bases at V and 1 base at J; junction bases unmatched: 5. The CDR3 runs to 14 residues. The CDR3 DNA follows: TGTGCCATCATGCGGACAGGGGTTTCCTACGAGCAGTACTTC. Its protein is CAIMRTGVSYEQYF.

The chain recombines TRBV30 with TRBJ2-7; D remains unclear. Germline CDR1 and CDR2: GTSNPN and SVGIG (reference sequence). V lost 2 bases and J 2 bases, leaving 4 bases between the germline ends. The CDR3 is 11 amino acids. CDR3 DNA sequence: TGTGCCTGGAGTAGAACCTACGAGCAGTACTTC. This encodes CAWSRTYEQYF.

This chain links TRBV28 with TRBJ2-7; the D is unclear. Trimming stripped 2 bases from V and 2 bases from J, with 4 bases between. Germline CDR1 is MDHEN and CDR2 is SYDVKM. This CDR3 has 12 residues. CDR3 DNA: TGTGCCAGCAGTTTACACACCTACGAGCAGTACTTC. Encoded protein: CASSLHTYEQYF.

The gene calls are TRBV11-2 and TRBJ2-5, with D hard to call. The CDR3 is made up of 15 amino acids. CDR1 is SGHAT and CDR2 is FQNNGV in the germline V gene. The germline V and J ends were trimmed by 7 bases and 4 bases, with 19 bases remaining between them. CDR3: CASTRHGPRLETQYF. The DNA of the CDR3 is TGTGCCAGCACCCGTCACGGCCCCCGGCTAGAGACCCAGTACTTC.

This clonotype was seen repeatedly, ten times or more. The chain couples TRBV10-3 to TRBJ2-7; perhaps D is TRBD1 or TRBD2 (5 bases each). This CDR3 is 14 amino acids long. V was clipped by 0 bases and J by 2 bases, with 8 bases between them. CDR1 is ENHRY and CDR2 is SYGVKD in the germline V gene. The CDR3 DNA is TGTGCCATCAGTGAGTCGGGGGTCACCTACGAGCAGTACTTC. This codes for CAISESGVTYEQYF.

The chain has TRBV30 and TRBJ2-2, with 8 bases fitting TRBD1. The V gene end was trimmed by 1 base and the J gene end by 4 bases; junction bases not matched to a gene: 5. Germline values: CDR1 GTSNPN, CDR2 SVGIG (reference sequence). The CDR3 loop spans 15 amino acids. CDR3: CAWSDWTGSTGELFF. The CDR3 DNA follows: TGTGCCTGGAGTGATTGGACAGGGAGCACCGGGGAGCTGTTTTTT.

This chain connects TRBV6-2 or TRBV6-3 to TRBJ2-7; 8 nucleotides agree with TRBD2. CDR1 and CDR2 from the germline V gene are MNHEY and SVGEGT. This CDR3 is 14 amino acids long. The ends lost 5 bases at V and 3 bases at J; junction bases unmatched: 6. The CDR3 spells CASSTGTRRYEQYF. Written as DNA, the CDR3 is TGTGCCAGCAGTACCGGGACTAGGCGCTACGAGCAGTACTTC.

This clonotype has a handful of counts. The chain links TRBV6-5 to TRBJ2-7; 9 bases line up with TRBD1. Germline lookup yields CDR1 MNHEY and CDR2 SVGAGI. V dropped 2 bases and J dropped 5; count of bases not matched to a gene: 4. The CDR3 loop spans 14 amino acids. The CDR3 nucleotides read TGTGCCAGCAGTTACCTCCGGGACAGGGACGAGCAGTACTTC. Translated: CASSYLRDRDEQYF.

This clonotype was counted ten times or more. The chain links TRBV10-3 to TRBJ2-7, with 9 bases aligning to TRBD2. The V and J ends lost 2 bases and 5 bases, in that order; junction bases with no gene match: 7. The CDR3 totals 15 residues. Per germline, CDR1 ENHRY and CDR2 SYGVKD. CDR3 sequence reads: CAISEQTSGRDEQYF. In nucleotides, the CDR3 is TGTGCCATCAGTGAGCAAACTAGCGGGCGGGACGAGCAGTACTTC.

This clonotype was detected many times. CDR3: CASSRSSLAGGPSGELFF. CDR3 DNA sequence: TGCGCCAGCAGTAGAAGTAGCCTAGCGGGAGGCCCCAGCGGGGAGCTGTTTTTT. The V gene is TRBV10-2, the J gene TRBJ2-2, with 11 positions matching TRBD2. V dropped 5 bases and J dropped 7; count of bases not matched to a gene: 15. The germline gives CDR1 WSHSY, CDR2 SAAADI. The CDR3 has 18 amino acids.

In its sample, this clonotype was seen many times. The CDR3 region is CASSHDRDGKYYGYTF. The CDR3 bases are TGTGCCAGCAGCCATGATCGGGACGGGAAATACTATGGCTACACCTTC. V gene TRBV4-2 combines with J gene TRBJ1-2; the D gene is possibly TRBD1 (5 bases). V lost 3 bases, J lost 3 bases, and 17 bases lay in between. The CDR3 runs 16 residues. CDR1 LGHNA and CDR2 YNFKEQ come from the germline V gene.

This clonotype was detected many times. The chain uses TRBV6-1 and TRBJ1-1; tentatively, D is TRBD1 (5 bases). In germline, CDR1 is MNHNS, CDR2 SASEGT. Between the trimmed V and J ends, which lost 8 bases and 1 base, there was a span of 20 bases. CDR3 size: 16 residues. The DNA for the CDR3 is TGTGCCAGCCATTATCGGGGGGTCACATCGAACACTGAAGCTTTCTTT. It yields the protein CASHYRGVTSNTEAFF.

This clonotype was seen ten or more times. The genes are TRBV4-1 and TRBJ1-1; D call uncertain. Germline V gene data show CDR1 as MGHRA and CDR2 as YSYEKL. Between the trimmed V and J ends, which lost 0 bases and 7 bases, there was a span of 9 bases. This CDR3 spans 13 amino acids. CDR3 loop: CASSQETVDEAFF. The CDR3, as DNA: TGCGCCAGCAGCCAAGAAACGGTGGATGAAGCTTTCTTT.

The rearrangement links TRBV15 to TRBJ2-6; TRBD1 matches 7 bases. Germline V gene lookup returns CDR1 LNHNV and CDR2 YYDKDF (reference sequence). V lost 5 bases and J lost 1; bases outside the gene matches: 2. CDR3 length: 15 residues. In DNA form, the CDR3 reads TGTGCCACCAGCGGACAGGAGTCTGGGGCCAACGTCCTGACTTTC. This sequence encodes CATSGQESGANVLTF.

The rearrangement uses TRBV18 and TRBJ2-2; 8 nucleotides match TRBD1. Germline V gene lookup returns CDR1 KGHSH and CDR2 LQKENI. V shed 6 bases, J shed 6 bases, and the junction held 9 bases outside the gene matches. This CDR3 has 15 residues. CDR3 sequence: CASSTNDRGAGELFF. The CDR3 coding sequence is TGTGCCAGCTCGACGAACGACAGGGGCGCCGGGGAGCTGTTTTTT. Looking up the rest from reference TRBV18 and TRBJ2-2 gives the full variable domain: NAGVMQNPRHLVRRRGQEARLRCSPMKGHSHVYWYRQLPEEGLKFMVYLQKENIIDESGMPKERFSAEFPKEGPSILRIQQVVRGDSAAYFCASSTNDRGAGELFFGEGSRLTVL.

This clonotype was counted many times. The chain couples TRBV7-2 to TRBJ2-7, with 8 bases lining up with TRBD2. The CDR3 is 17 residues long. V trimming: 5 bases; J trimming: 9 bases; junction bases outside the gene matches: 21. In germline, CDR1 is SGHTA, CDR2 FQGNSA. CDR3 sequence reads: CASSNLRGGTVLPGQYF. In DNA form, the CDR3 reads TGTGCCAGCAGCAATCTCCGGGGGGGGACGGTACTCCCCGGGCAGTACTTC.

The chain employs TRBV4-2 and TRBJ1-1; D is undetermined. The length of the CDR3 is 15 residues. V was shortened by 1 base and J by 1 base, with 10 bases between the two germline ends. The germline CDR1 and CDR2 sequences are LGHNA and YNFKEQ. This chain's CDR3 is CASSQGGRTNTEAFF. The CDR3 DNA follows: TGTGCCAGCAGCCAAGGAGGGAGAACGAACACTGAAGCTTTCTTT.

This rearrangement joins TRBV27 to TRBJ2-3, with 10 bases aligning to TRBD2. The germline V gene has CDR1 MNHEY and CDR2 SMNVEV (reference sequence). The CDR3 is 15 residues long. After removal of 5 bases from V and 2 bases from J, the junction contained 4 bases not matched to a gene. In DNA form, the CDR3 reads TGTGCCAGCAGTGGGGGGACTAGCGCCACAGATACGCAGTATTTT. Its translation is CASSGGTSATDTQYF.

This clonotype occurred many times. V gene TRBV12-3 or TRBV12-4 combines with J gene TRBJ2-5, with D perhaps matching TRBD1 (6 bases). Between the trimmed V and J ends, which lost 6 bases and 2 bases, there was a span of 10 bases. The CDR3 consists of 13 residues. Here the CDR3 DNA reads TGTGCCAGCAGCCGACAGGTTCAAGAGACCCAGTACTTC. It encodes CASSRQVQETQYF.

This clonotype was seen at least ten times. The chain employs TRBV5-1 and TRBJ1-2, with TRBD1 matching 7 bases. Germline loops: CDR1 SGHRS, CDR2 YFSETQ. CDR3 length equals 15 residues. V shed 2 bases and J 4 bases; nucleotides not matched to a gene: 8. Here the CDR3 DNA reads TGCGCCAGCAGCTTAACAGGGGAGACGACCTATGGCTACACCTTC. As protein: CASSLTGETTYGYTF.